This T cell receptor beta chain was obtained from a study of T cell repertoires in cytomegalovirus infection. TCRdb ran MiXCR on the reads and lists one entry per CDR3 protein. The table has 400,000 to 550,000 distinct CDR3 sequences, about 11% seen once. The germline V gene encodes CDR1 SEHNR and CDR2 FQNEAQ (reference sequence). J gave up 5 bases and V 5 bases, and 5 bases lay outside the gene matches. The CDR3 has 14 residues. Many counts were recorded for this clonotype. The TCR sequence derives from a human donor in good health (CMV status not recorded). Some clones in this sample may be carry-over from other donors' samples. This chain links TRBV7-9 with TRBJ2-1; 8 nucleotides line up with TRBD2. Material: PBMCs. The CDR3 loop is CASSGTSSDNEQFF. As DNA, the CDR3 is TGTGCCAGCAGCGGGACTAGTAGCGACAATGAGCAGTTCTTC.